This is a list of T cell receptor beta chains from one sample in a study of OX40 agonist ivuxolimab in advanced cancers. Here immunoSEQ multiplex PCR was the method, and the copy in TCRdb shows in-frame clones only, minus some. Among over 10,000 clones, 75% to 85% were seen once, and the ten largest hold roughly 40%. Specimen: CD4+ or CD8+ T cells sorted from blood, collected in a trial of the OX40 agonist ivuxolimab. These receptors all come from an adult with an advanced solid tumor such as melanoma, head and neck, liver or kidney cancer. The CDR3 runs from the conserved cysteine through the conserved F or W. The D gene is left open where the match is weak. Not every row has a clone size; where given, it reads once, few, many or a size class.

J: TRBJ1-1
length: 14
D: -
size: -
V: TRBV19
DNA: TGTGCCAGTAGTCCCTCGGGGGAGAACACTGAAGCTTTCTTT
CDR3: CASSPSGENTEAFF

J: TRBJ2-2
length: 16
D: -
size: few
V: TRBV5-1
DNA: TGCGCCAGCAGCTTGGTCGGGGTCGCGAACACCGGGGAGCTGTTTTTT
CDR3: CASSLVGVANTGELFF

J: TRBJ1-3
length: 17
D: TRBD1
size: -
V: TRBV5-1
DNA: TGCGCCAGCAGCCCCGCCGGGACAGGTACCCTGGAAAACACCATATATTTT
CDR3: CASSPAGTGTLENTIYF

J: TRBJ2-5
length: 16
D: TRBD2
size: -
V: TRBV7-4
DNA: TGTGCCAGCAGCGTGGATGCTAGCGGGATTACGAAGACCCAGTACTTC
CDR3: CASSVDASGITKTQYF

J: TRBJ1-3
length: 12
D: -
size: -
V: TRBV6-1
DNA: TGTGCCAGTGGGACCGATGGAAACACCATATATTTT
CDR3: CASGTDGNTIYF

J: TRBJ2-1
length: 13
D: TRBD2
size: -
V: TRBV11-2
DNA: TGTGCCAGCAGCTCACTAGCGGCGGATGAGCAGTTCTTC
CDR3: CASSSLAADEQFF

J: TRBJ1-1
length: 14
D: -
size: -
V: TRBV4-2
DNA: TGTGCCAGCAGCCAAGTGAAGGGGGACACTGAAGCTTTCTTT
CDR3: CASSQVKGDTEAFF

J: TRBJ1-4
length: 14
D: TRBD1
size: -
V: TRBV2
DNA: TGTGCCAGTTACCCAGGGGGGCTTAATGAAAAACTGTTTTTT
CDR3: CASYPGGLNEKLFF

J: TRBJ2-7
length: 15
D: -
size: -
V: TRBV4-1
DNA: TGCGCCAGCAGCCAAGCGGGCAGAGAAATCAACGAGCAGTACTTC
CDR3: CASSQAGREINEQYF

J: TRBJ1-4
length: 15
D: -
size: -
V: TRBV5-6
DNA: TGTGCCAGCAGCTCGGCAGGGAGTGGAGATGAAAAACTGTTTTTT
CDR3: CASSSAGSGDEKLFF

J: TRBJ2-7
length: 16
D: -
size: -
V: TRBV4-1
DNA: TGCGCCAGCAGCTTACAGGGAAGCGATCTCACCTACGAGCAGTACTTC
CDR3: CASSLQGSDLTYEQYF

J: TRBJ1-1
length: 14
D: -
size: -
V: TRBV28
DNA: TGTGCCAGCTGGTCGGGGTCTAGGAACACTGAAGCTTTCTTT
CDR3: CASWSGSRNTEAFF

J: TRBJ1-6
length: 17
D: TRBD1
size: -
V: TRBV4-3
DNA: TGCGCCAGCAGCCAAGACCCTCGGGACAGTTATAATTCACCCCTCCACTTT
CDR3: CASSQDPRDSYNSPLHF

J: TRBJ2-3
length: 13
D: -
size: -
V: TRBV2
DNA: TGTGCCAGCAGTGAGTTAGACACAGATACGCAGTATTTT
CDR3: CASSELDTDTQYF

J: TRBJ1-1
length: 11
D: -
size: -
V: TRBV11-2
DNA: TGTGCCAGCAGCAACCAGCGAATAGCTTTCTTT
CDR3: CASSNQRIAFF

J: TRBJ2-1
length: 12
D: -
size: few
V: TRBV19
DNA: TGTGCCAGTAGTATTTACAGGGATGAGCAGTTCTTC
CDR3: CASSIYRDEQFF

J: TRBJ2-7
length: 15
D: -
size: medium-sized
V: TRBV23-1
DNA: TGCGCCAGCCAAGAAGGGCGGGACAACTCCTACGAGCAGTACTTC
CDR3: CASQEGRDNSYEQYF

J: TRBJ2-5
length: 14
D: -
size: -
V: TRBV23-1
DNA: TGCGCCAGCACCCAAGGGATGGTGGGAGAGACCCAGTACTTC
CDR3: CASTQGMVGETQYF

J: TRBJ1-1
length: 11
D: -
size: -
V: TRBV27
DNA: TGTGCCAGCAGTCGGGGCTCTGAAGCTTTCTTT
CDR3: CASSRGSEAFF

J: TRBJ1-1
length: 14
D: -
size: -
V: TRBV18
DNA: TGTGCCAGCTCACTGCCGGGGGGCGGGACTGAAGCTTTCTTT
CDR3: CASSLPGGGTEAFF

J: TRBJ1-2
length: 14
D: -
size: few
V: TRBV6-5
DNA: TGTGCCAGCAGTGACCACCCCGGGCAGTATGGCTACACCTTC
CDR3: CASSDHPGQYGYTF

J: TRBJ2-7
length: 13
D: -
size: medium-sized
V: TRBV4-3
DNA: TGCGCCAGCAGCCAAGGAAGGTCCTACGAGCAGTACTTC
CDR3: CASSQGRSYEQYF

J: TRBJ1-1
length: 13
D: -
size: few
V: TRBV19
DNA: TGTGCCAGTAGCCCGACAGGGAACACTGAAGCTTTCTTT
CDR3: CASSPTGNTEAFF

J: TRBJ2-1
length: 15
D: -
size: -
V: TRBV5-6
DNA: TGTGCCAGCAGCGTAGACATGAGTTCTTACAATGAGCAGTTCTTC
CDR3: CASSVDMSSYNEQFF

J: TRBJ2-7
length: 15
D: TRBD2
size: once
V: TRBV5-6
DNA: TGTGCCAGCAGCCCGGGACTAGCGGTTCTCTACGAGCAGTACTTC
CDR3: CASSPGLAVLYEQYF

J: TRBJ2-4
length: 13
D: TRBD1
size: -
V: TRBV5-6
DNA: TGTGCCAGCAGCTGGGACAGGCGAAACATTCAGTACTTC
CDR3: CASSWDRRNIQYF

J: TRBJ2-5
length: 14
D: -
size: -
V: TRBV10-3
DNA: TGTGCCATCAGTGTGGCACTCGGGCAAGAGACCCAGTACTTC
CDR3: CAISVALGQETQYF

J: TRBJ1-5
length: 14
D: -
size: -
V: TRBV27
DNA: TGTGCCAGCAGTTTCCCGGGCCCTAATCAGCCCCAGCATTTT
CDR3: CASSFPGPNQPQHF

J: TRBJ1-5
length: 16
D: TRBD1
size: -
V: TRBV4-3
DNA: TGCGCCAGCAGCCAAGATCAGAGACAGGGCTCTCAGCCCCAGCATTTT
CDR3: CASSQDQRQGSQPQHF

J: TRBJ2-1
length: 14
D: -
size: medium-sized
V: TRBV5-1
DNA: TGCGCCAGCAGCTCCCAACTAGTCTACAATGAGCAGTTCTTC
CDR3: CASSSQLVYNEQFF

J: TRBJ2-1
length: 16
D: -
size: -
V: TRBV4-3
DNA: TGCGCCAGCAGCCAAGAAGTAATCAAAACCTACAATGAGCAGTTCTTC
CDR3: CASSQEVIKTYNEQFF

J: TRBJ2-3
length: 16
D: TRBD2
size: -
V: TRBV7-9
DNA: TGTGCCAGCAGGAGACTAGCGGGAGATAGCACAGATACGCAGTATTTT
CDR3: CASRRLAGDSTDTQYF

J: TRBJ1-1
length: 14
D: -
size: -
V: TRBV7-6
DNA: TGTGCCAGCAGCTTGTGGGGGGAGAGGGATGAAGCTTTCTTT
CDR3: CASSLWGERDEAFF

J: TRBJ2-2
length: 13
D: -
size: -
V: TRBV19
DNA: TGTGCCAGTAAACTAGCCAGCACCGGGGAGCTGTTTTTT
CDR3: CASKLASTGELFF

J: TRBJ1-2
length: 16
D: -
size: large
V: TRBV19
DNA: TGTGCCAGTAGGCAAACACAAATGGCGACTAACTATGGCTACACCTTC
CDR3: CASRQTQMATNYGYTF

J: TRBJ2-2
length: 19
D: -
size: -
V: TRBV19
DNA: TGTGCCAGTAGTATAGCCAGGGGGGCCTTACGGGGTAACACCGGGGAGCTGTTTTTT
CDR3: CASSIARGALRGNTGELFF

J: TRBJ2-2
length: 18
D: TRBD2
size: -
V: TRBV11-2
DNA: TGTGCCAGCAGCCATACCGGACTAGCGGGACAAGACGCCGGGGAGCTGTTTTTT
CDR3: CASSHTGLAGQDAGELFF

J: TRBJ1-1
length: 15
D: -
size: -
V: TRBV6-4
DNA: TGTGCCAGCAGTGCGGTGGGGGGCGAAGACACTGAAGCTTTCTTT
CDR3: CASSAVGGEDTEAFF

J: TRBJ2-1
length: 16
D: -
size: -
V: TRBV9
DNA: TGTGCCAGCAGCGATGGGACGGCTCAAAGGGTCAATGAGCAGTTCTTC
CDR3: CASSDGTAQRVNEQFF

J: TRBJ1-1
length: 13
D: -
size: -
V: TRBV4-2
DNA: TGTGCCAGCAGCCAACAAGGACAGACTGAAGCTTTCTTT
CDR3: CASSQQGQTEAFF

J: TRBJ1-1
length: 15
D: -
size: -
V: TRBV19
DNA: TGTGCCAGTAGGGCTACCTGGGCAGGGGACACTGAAGCTTTCTTT
CDR3: CASRATWAGDTEAFF

J: TRBJ2-3
length: 13
D: -
size: -
V: TRBV13
DNA: TGTGCCAGCAGCTTGAGTAGAGGTGGTACGCAGTATTTT
CDR3: CASSLSRGGTQYF

J: TRBJ2-3
length: 15
D: -
size: -
V: TRBV28
DNA: TGTGCCAGCACCACCGGAGAGGGGGGAGCAGATACGCAGTATTTT
CDR3: CASTTGEGGADTQYF

J: TRBJ2-7
length: 11
D: -
size: -
V: TRBV10-3
DNA: TGTGCCATCAGTGACTCCTACGAGCAGTACTTC
CDR3: CAISDSYEQYF

J: TRBJ2-1
length: 13
D: -
size: -
V: TRBV11-1
DNA: TGTGCCAGCGGTTCAAGGGGCTACAATGAGCAGTTCTTC
CDR3: CASGSRGYNEQFF

J: TRBJ1-1
length: 16
D: -
size: -
V: TRBV6-5
DNA: TGTGCCAGCAGTTACTCGACGGCAGGGGTGGACACTGAAGCTTTCTTT
CDR3: CASSYSTAGVDTEAFF

J: TRBJ2-7
length: 13
D: TRBD1
size: -
V: TRBV28
DNA: TGTGCCAGCAGTTGGGGACAGGTAAACGAGCAGTACTTC
CDR3: CASSWGQVNEQYF

J: TRBJ2-3
length: 14
D: TRBD2
size: -
V: TRBV6-4
DNA: TGTGCCAGCAGTGATAGCGGGAGTCCAGATACGCAGTATTTT
CDR3: CASSDSGSPDTQYF

J: TRBJ2-2
length: 12
D: -
size: -
V: TRBV27
DNA: TGTGCCAGCACCGAGGGCACCGGGGAGCTGTTTTTT
CDR3: CASTEGTGELFF

J: TRBJ1-2
length: 14
D: TRBD1
size: -
V: TRBV28
DNA: TGTGCCAGCAGTTCCGGGGACAGGGGATATGGCTACACCTTC
CDR3: CASSSGDRGYGYTF

J: TRBJ2-5
length: 11
D: -
size: -
V: TRBV11-2
DNA: TGTGCCAGCAGCCCGCAAGAGACCCAGTACTTC
CDR3: CASSPQETQYF

J: TRBJ2-7
length: 17
D: TRBD1
size: -
V: TRBV4-1
DNA: TGCGCCAGCAGCCCCCGAACCGGGACAGGGGGAGTCGCCGAGCAGTACTTC
CDR3: CASSPRTGTGGVAEQYF

J: TRBJ2-7
length: 15
D: TRBD1
size: -
V: TRBV19
DNA: TGTGCCAGTAGTATGGGGACAGGGGCCCCCTACGAGCAGTACTTC
CDR3: CASSMGTGAPYEQYF

J: TRBJ2-1
length: 15
D: -
size: -
V: TRBV18
DNA: TGTGCCAGCTCACCGACAGGTGGTACCTACAATGAGCAGTTCTTC
CDR3: CASSPTGGTYNEQFF

J: TRBJ2-7
length: 15
D: -
size: -
V: TRBV27
DNA: TGTGCCAGCAGTCAGTCCGTCGTCGGGGTCTACGAGCAGTACTTC
CDR3: CASSQSVVGVYEQYF